What follows is one T cell receptor (beta chain) and its context. Its target is not known. This entry comes from a study of T-cell memory formation after mild COVID-19. Study conclusions and caveats: The study detected some responding clones in pre-infection memory, suggesting cross-reactive memory joined.

V lost 1 base to trimming and J lost 4 bases, with 12 bases between them. The length of the CDR3 is 15 residues. The germline CDR1 and CDR2 sequences are SGHDT and YYEEEE. TCRalpha and TCRbeta libraries used 5'RACE with constant-segment primers and UMIs. TCRdb passed the 5' RACE reads through MiXCR, listing each CDR3 protein once. The sample carries about 100,000 distinct CDR3 sequences, over 15% recorded once. The sample was PBMCs or a T cell subset sorted from them (not recorded which). V is TRBV5-6 and J is TRBJ1-3; D unresolved. The origin of this receptor is a man younger than 30 who had mild COVID-19 (a few samples of this study predate the infection). Cell type and time point are not known. This CDR3 reads CASSLFGLTGNTIYF. The CDR3 coding sequence is TGTGCCAGCAGCTTGTTCGGCCTCACAGGAAACACCATATATTTT.